This record covers a single T cell receptor beta chain. Antigen specificity is unknown. These data originate in a study of T cell repertoires in cytomegalovirus infection. Study as a whole: In public TCR beta signatures, there were indications of both CMV infection and matching HLA type. Regarding the study as a whole: In two of eight donors, the top clonotype was HLA-C-restricted CMV-specific. Totalled public TCR beta family frequency picked out people who carried CMV plus the relevant HLA.

TCRdb called the reads again in MiXCR, with one record for every CDR3 protein. The sample records 570,000 or so distinct CDR3 sequences, 40% being singletons. The clonotype was recovered from a human donor in good health (CMV status not recorded). Some clones in this sample may be carry-over from other donors' samples. The material sequenced was cultured PBMCs, taken from culture after CMV antigen stimulation.

CDR3 nucleotide sequence: TGTGCCAGCAGGAGGACTAGCGGGAGGGCTAGGTTCTTC. Its protein product is CASRRTSGRARFF. The J gene is TRBJ2-1, the V gene TRBV12-3 or TRBV12-4, with TRBD2 identical over 15 bases. The CDR3 has 13 amino acids. The J segment lost 15 bases and the V segment lost 6 bases, leaving 6 bases of the junction unmatched.